This T cell receptor beta chain was identified during a study of shared clonotypes between healthy human individuals. Assay used: immunoSEQ multiplex PCR; TCRdb lists only in-frame clones, some missing. The table includes some 2,500,000 clones, roughly 93% detected once. Sequencing used naive CD4+ T cells from PBMCs. As to subset: CD45RA+ positively selected. This TCR came from a man between 18 and 29 years old in good health. Some clones in this sample may be carry-over from other donors' samples.

The CDR3 loop is CASSIGTDTQYF. The DNA of the CDR3 is TGCGCCAGCAGCATCGGGACAGATACGCAGTATTTT. This chain joins TRBV5-1 and TRBJ2-3; D remains ambiguous. Between the trimmed V and J ends, which lost 4 bases and 3 bases, there was a span of 6 bases. CDR1 is SGHRS, CDR2 YFSETQ, per germline. The CDR3 sequence is 12 residues long.